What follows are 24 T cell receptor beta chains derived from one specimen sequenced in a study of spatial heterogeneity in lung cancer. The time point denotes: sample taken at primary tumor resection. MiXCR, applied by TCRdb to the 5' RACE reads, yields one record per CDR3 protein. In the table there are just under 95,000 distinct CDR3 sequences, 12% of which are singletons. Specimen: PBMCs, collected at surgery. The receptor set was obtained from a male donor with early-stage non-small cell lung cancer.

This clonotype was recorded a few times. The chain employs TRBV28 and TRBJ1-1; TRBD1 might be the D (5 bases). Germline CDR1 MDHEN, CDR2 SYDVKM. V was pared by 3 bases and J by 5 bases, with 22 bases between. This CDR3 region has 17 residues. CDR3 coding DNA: TGTGCCAGCAGTTTTATAGACCGGGGGTCCCCTTTGACTGAAGCTTTCTTT. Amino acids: CASSFIDRGSPLTEAFF.

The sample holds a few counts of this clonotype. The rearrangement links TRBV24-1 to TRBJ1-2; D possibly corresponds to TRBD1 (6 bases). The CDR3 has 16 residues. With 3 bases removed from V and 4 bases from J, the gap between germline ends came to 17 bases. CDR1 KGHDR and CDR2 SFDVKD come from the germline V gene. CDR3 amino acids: CATSDRTAQSGYGYTF. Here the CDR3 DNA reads TGTGCCACCAGTGATCGGACAGCCCAGTCGGGCTATGGCTACACCTTC.

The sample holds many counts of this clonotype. CDR3 sequence: CSVEHRETEAFF. The DNA for the CDR3 is TGCAGCGTTGAGCACAGGGAAACTGAAGCTTTCTTT. The gene calls are TRBV29-1 and TRBJ1-1; maybe TRBD1 (6 bases). The CDR3 runs to 12 residues. CDR1 is SQVTM, CDR2 ANQGSEA, per germline. The V end lost 3 bases, the J end lost 5 bases, and 10 bases lay between the germline ends.

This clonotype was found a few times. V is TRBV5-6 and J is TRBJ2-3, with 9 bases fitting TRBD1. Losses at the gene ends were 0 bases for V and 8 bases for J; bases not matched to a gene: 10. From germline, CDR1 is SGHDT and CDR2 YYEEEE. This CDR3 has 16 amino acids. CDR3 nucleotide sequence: TGTGCCAGCAGCTTGGTTAGGACAGGGGACCGTGGTACGCAGTATTTT. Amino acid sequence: CASSLVRTGDRGTQYF.

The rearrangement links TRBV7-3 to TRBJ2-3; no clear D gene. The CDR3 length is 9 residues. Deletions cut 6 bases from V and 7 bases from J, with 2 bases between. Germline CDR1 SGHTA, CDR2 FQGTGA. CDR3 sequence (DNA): TGTGCCAGCAGAAATACGCAGTATTTT. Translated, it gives CASRNTQYF.

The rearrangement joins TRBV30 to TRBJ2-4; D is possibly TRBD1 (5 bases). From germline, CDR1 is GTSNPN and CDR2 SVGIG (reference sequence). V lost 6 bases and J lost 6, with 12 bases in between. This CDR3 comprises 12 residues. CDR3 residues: CACRTQPNIQYF. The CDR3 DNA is TGTGCCTGTCGGACACAACCAAACATTCAGTACTTC.

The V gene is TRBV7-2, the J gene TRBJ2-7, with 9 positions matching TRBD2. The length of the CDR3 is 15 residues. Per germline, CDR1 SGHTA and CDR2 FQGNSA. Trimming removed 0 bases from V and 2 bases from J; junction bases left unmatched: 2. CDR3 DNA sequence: TGTGCCAGCAGCTTAGCGTCTAGCGGGGCCTACGAGCAGTACTTC. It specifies CASSLASSGAYEQYF.

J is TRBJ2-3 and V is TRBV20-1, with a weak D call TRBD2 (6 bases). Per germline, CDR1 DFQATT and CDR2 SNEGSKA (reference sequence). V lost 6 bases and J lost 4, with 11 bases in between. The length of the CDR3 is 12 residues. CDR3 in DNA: TGCAGTGCGGGGAGGTCGGCAGATACGCAGTATTTT. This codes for CSAGRSADTQYF.

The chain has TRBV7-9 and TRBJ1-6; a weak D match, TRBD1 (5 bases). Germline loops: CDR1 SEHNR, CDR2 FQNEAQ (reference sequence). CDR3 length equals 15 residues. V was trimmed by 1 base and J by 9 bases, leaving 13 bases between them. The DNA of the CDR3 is TGTGCCAGCAGCTTAGGCGCCAGGGTGGCTTCACCCCTCCACTTT. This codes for CASSLGARVASPLHF. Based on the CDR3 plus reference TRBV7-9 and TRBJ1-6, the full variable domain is DTGVSQNPRHKITKRGQNVTFRCDPISEHNRLYWYRQTLGQGPEFLTYFQNEAQLEKSRLLSDRFSAERPKGSFSTLEIQRTEQGDSAMYLCASSLGARVASPLHFGNGTRLTVT.

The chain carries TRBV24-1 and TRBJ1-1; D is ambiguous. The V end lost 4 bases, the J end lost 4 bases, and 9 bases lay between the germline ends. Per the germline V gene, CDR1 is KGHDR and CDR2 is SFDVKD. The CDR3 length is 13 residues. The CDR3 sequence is CATSEPPGTEAFF. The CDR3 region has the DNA TGTGCCACCAGTGAGCCCCCGGGCACTGAAGCTTTCTTT.

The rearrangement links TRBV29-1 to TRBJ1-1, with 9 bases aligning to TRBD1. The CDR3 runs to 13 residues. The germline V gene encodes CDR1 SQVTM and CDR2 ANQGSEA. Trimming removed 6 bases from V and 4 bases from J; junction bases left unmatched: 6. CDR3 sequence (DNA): TGCAGCGTGAGGCGGGACAGGGCCACTGAAGCTTTCTTT. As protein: CSVRRDRATEAFF.

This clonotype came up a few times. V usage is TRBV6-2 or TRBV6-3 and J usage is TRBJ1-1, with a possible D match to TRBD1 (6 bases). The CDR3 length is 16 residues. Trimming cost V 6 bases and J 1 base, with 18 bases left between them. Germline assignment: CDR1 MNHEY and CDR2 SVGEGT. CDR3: CASSPARRDTNTEAFF. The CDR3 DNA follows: TGTGCCAGCAGCCCAGCGCGGCGGGACACGAACACTGAAGCTTTCTTT.

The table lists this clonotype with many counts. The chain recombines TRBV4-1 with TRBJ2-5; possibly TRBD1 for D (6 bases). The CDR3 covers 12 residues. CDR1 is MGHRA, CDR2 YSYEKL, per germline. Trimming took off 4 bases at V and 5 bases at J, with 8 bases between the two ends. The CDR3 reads CASSPQGETQYF. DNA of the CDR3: TGCGCCAGCAGCCCTCAGGGGGAGACCCAGTACTTC.

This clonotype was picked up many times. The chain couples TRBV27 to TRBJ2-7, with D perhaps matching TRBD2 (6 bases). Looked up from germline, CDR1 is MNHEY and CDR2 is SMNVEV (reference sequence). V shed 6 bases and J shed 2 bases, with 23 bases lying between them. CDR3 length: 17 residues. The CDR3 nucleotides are TGTGCCAGCAGAGGTAGCAATAGGGACCGGAGGGCCTACGAGCAGTACTTC. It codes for CASRGSNRDRRAYEQYF.

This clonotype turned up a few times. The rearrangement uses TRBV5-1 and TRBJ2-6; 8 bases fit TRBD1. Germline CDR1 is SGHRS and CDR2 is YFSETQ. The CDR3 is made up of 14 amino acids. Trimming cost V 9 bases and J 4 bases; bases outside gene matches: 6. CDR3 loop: CATSTGAGANVLTF. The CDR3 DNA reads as TGCGCCACCTCGACAGGGGCCGGGGCCAACGTCCTGACTTTC.

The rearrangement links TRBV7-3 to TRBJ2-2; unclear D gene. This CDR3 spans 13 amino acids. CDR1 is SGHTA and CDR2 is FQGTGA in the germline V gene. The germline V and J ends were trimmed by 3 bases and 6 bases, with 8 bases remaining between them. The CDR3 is CASSFMGSGELFF. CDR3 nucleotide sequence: TGTGCCAGCAGCTTCATGGGGTCCGGGGAGCTGTTTTTT.

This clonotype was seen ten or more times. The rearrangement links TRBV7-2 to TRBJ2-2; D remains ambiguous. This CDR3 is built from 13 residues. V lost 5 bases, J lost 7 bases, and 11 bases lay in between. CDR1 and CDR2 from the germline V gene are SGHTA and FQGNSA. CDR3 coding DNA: TGTGCCAGCAGCACCCGACCCGACGGGGAGCTGTTTTTT. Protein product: CASSTRPDGELFF.

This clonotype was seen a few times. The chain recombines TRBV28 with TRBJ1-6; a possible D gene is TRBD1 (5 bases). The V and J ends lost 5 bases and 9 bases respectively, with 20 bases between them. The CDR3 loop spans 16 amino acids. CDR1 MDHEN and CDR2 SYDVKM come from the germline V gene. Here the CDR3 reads CASSPNALHRSSPLHF. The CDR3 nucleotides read TGTGCCAGCAGTCCAAACGCCTTGCACAGGAGTTCACCCCTCCACTTT.

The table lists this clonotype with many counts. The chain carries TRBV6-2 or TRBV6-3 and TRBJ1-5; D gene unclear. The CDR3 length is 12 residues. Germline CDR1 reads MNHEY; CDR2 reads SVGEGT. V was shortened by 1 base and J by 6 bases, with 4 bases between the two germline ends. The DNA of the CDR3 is TGTGCCAGCAGTTACTGGGTTCAGCCCCAGCATTTT. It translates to CASSYWVQPQHF.

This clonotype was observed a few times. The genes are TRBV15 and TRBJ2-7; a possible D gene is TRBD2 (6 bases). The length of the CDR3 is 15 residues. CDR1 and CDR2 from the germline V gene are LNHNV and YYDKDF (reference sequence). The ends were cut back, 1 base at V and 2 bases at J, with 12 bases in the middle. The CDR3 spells CATSRARENTYEQYF. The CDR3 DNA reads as TGTGCCACCAGCAGAGCCCGGGAGAACACCTACGAGCAGTACTTC. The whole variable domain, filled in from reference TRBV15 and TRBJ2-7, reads DAMVIQNPRYQVTQFGKPVTLSCSQTLNHNVMYWYQQKSSQAPKLLFHYYDKDFNNEADTPDNFQSRRPNTSFCFLDIRSPGLGDTAMYLCATSRARENTYEQYFGPGTRLTVT.

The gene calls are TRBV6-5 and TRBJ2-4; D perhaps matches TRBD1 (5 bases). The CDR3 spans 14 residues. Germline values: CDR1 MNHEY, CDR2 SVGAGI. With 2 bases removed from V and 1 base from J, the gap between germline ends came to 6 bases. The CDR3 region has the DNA TGTGCCAGCAGTTACGCAGGGGCCAAAAACATTCAGTACTTC. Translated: CASSYAGAKNIQYF.

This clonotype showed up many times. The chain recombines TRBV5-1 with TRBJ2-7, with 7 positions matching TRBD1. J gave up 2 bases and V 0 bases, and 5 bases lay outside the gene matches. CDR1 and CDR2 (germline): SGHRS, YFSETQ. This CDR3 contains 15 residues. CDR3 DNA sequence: TGCGCCAGCAGCTTGGATAGGGGGCCCGCCTACGAGCAGTACTTC. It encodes CASSLDRGPAYEQYF.

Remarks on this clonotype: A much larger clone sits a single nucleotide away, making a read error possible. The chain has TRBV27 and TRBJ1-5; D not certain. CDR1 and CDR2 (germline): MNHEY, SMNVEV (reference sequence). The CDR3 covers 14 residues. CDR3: CVSSPRPGNQPQHF. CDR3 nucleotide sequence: TGTGTCAGCAGTCCCAGACCCGGGAATCAGCCCCAGCATTTT.

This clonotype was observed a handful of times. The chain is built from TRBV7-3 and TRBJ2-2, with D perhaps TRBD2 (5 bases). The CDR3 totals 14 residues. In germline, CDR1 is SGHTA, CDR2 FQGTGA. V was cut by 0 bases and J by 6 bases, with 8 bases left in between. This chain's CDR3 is CASSLTLAPGELFF. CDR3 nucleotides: TGTGCCAGCAGCTTAACGCTAGCCCCCGGGGAGCTGTTTTTT.